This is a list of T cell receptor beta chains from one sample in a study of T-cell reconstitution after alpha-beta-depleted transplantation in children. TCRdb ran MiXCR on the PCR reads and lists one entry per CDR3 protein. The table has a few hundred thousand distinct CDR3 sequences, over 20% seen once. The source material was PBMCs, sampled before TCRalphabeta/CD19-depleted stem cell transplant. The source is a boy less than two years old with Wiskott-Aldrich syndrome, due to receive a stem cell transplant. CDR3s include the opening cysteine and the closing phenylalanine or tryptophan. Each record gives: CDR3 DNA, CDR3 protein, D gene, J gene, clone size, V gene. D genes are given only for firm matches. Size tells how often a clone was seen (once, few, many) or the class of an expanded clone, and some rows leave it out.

TGTGCCAGCACCATATCTCTGAACACTGAAGCTTTCTTT CASTISLNTEAFF NA TRBJ1-1 NA TRBV2
TGTGCCAGCAGCCTTCGCGGGGAGGACTACGAGCAGTACTTC CASSLRGEDYEQYF NA TRBJ2-7 NA TRBV27
TGTGCCAGCAGCCAACTGCGGTACACTGAAGCTTTCTTT CASSQLRYTEAFF NA TRBJ1-1 NA TRBV3-1
TGTGCCAGCAGCCAGTGGGGGGGGACCGAGCAGTACTTC CASSQWGGTEQYF TRBD2 TRBJ2-7 NA TRBV3-1
TGTGCCAGCAGCGATGGACAGGTGGCGATCGAGCAGTACTTC CASSDGQVAIEQYF TRBD1 TRBJ2-7 few TRBV5-4
TGCGCCAGCAGTGAGTCGGGGGTTTACACTGAAGCTTTCTTT CASSESGVYTEAFF NA TRBJ1-1 NA TRBV10-2
TGTGCCAGCAGCTTCTCAGGGCAGGGCGGCTACACCTTC CASSFSGQGGYTF NA TRBJ1-2 NA TRBV7-6
TGTGCCATCAGTGAGTCGCTAGCTAACTATGGCTACACCTTC CAISESLANYGYTF NA TRBJ1-2 few TRBV10-3
TGCGCCAGCAGCTTGGCCGGGGAAAACACCGGGGAGCTGTTTTTT CASSLAGENTGELFF NA TRBJ2-2 NA TRBV5-1
TGCGCCAGCAGCTCCCCACAGGAGTCAGTCGGGGAGCTGTTTTTT CASSSPQESVGELFF NA TRBJ2-2 few TRBV5-1
TGTGCCAGCAGCGTAGATTGGGACGGGGTGAAAAACATTCAGTACTTC CASSVDWDGVKNIQYF NA TRBJ2-4 NA TRBV9
TGCGCCAGCAGCTTAGGAGCGATGGATGAGCAGTTCTTC CASSLGAMDEQFF NA TRBJ2-1 few TRBV5-1
TGTGCCAGCAGTGGGGCGGACAGGGGAGGCTACGAGCAGTACTTC CASSGADRGGYEQYF TRBD1 TRBJ2-7 NA TRBV6-1
TGTGCCAGCAGTTTACTGAAGATAGCTGAGCAGTTCTTC CASSLLKIAEQFF NA TRBJ2-1 few TRBV12-3/TRBV12-4
TGTGCCAGCAGCCCCGTAGGATTAAGCTCCTACAATGAGCAGTTCTTC CASSPVGLSSYNEQFF NA TRBJ2-1 few TRBV7-9
TGCGCCAGCAGGCTGACGTGGCAGGGCTCCTACGAGCAGTACTTC CASRLTWQGSYEQYF NA TRBJ2-7 NA TRBV5-1
TGTGCCAGCAGCGCAGGTCGGGTTCAAATCCTTTTT CASSAGRVQILF NA TRBJ1-5 NA TRBV28
TGTGCCACCAGTGATTCTCATGGTAGTCTGAGCTCCTACAATGAGCAGTTCTTC CATSDSHGSLSSYNEQFF NA TRBJ2-1 NA TRBV24-1
TGTGCCAGCAGTCAACCTAGCGGGAGTGTACAAGATACGCAGTATTTT CASSQPSGSVQDTQYF TRBD2 TRBJ2-3 few TRBV12-3/TRBV12-4
TGCAGTGCTAGAGATCTCAGCGGGGGCTACAATGAGCAGTTCTTC CSARDLSGGYNEQFF TRBD2 TRBJ2-1 few TRBV20-1
TGTGCCAGCAGTTCGGTACAAGAGACCCAGTACTTC CASSSVQETQYF NA TRBJ2-5 NA TRBV28
TGTGCCAGGGGGGGGACCAATCAGCCCCAGCATTTT CARGGTNQPQHF NA TRBJ1-5 NA TRBV21-1
TGTGCCAGCAGCTTAAAGGGCGTCGGCTCTGGGGCCAACGTCCTGACTTTC CASSLKGVGSGANVLTF NA TRBJ2-6 NA TRBV11-2
TGCAGTGCTGATCTCGGGGGAGAGACCCAGTACTTC CSADLGGETQYF NA TRBJ2-5 NA TRBV20-1
TGTGCCAGCAGCCGTGGGGCTTACTCCTACGAGCAGTACTTC CASSRGAYSYEQYF NA TRBJ2-7 few TRBV5-6
TGTGCCAGCAGTTTGATTCAGGGGGAAAGGGCCCAGTACTTC CASSLIQGERAQYF TRBD1 TRBJ2-5 few TRBV28
TGTGCCAGCAGTGGACAGTGGGCGCCCCAGCATTTT CASSGQWAPQHF NA TRBJ1-5 NA TRBV2
TGTGCCAGCAGCTTGGACAGGGTAGCGTCCCAGTACTTC CASSLDRVASQYF NA TRBJ2-5 few TRBV5-5
TGCAGTGCTAGAGATACAAGGAGTCCCGGGGAGCTGTTTTTT CSARDTRSPGELFF NA TRBJ2-2 NA TRBV20-1
TGCGCCAGCAGCTTGGGCGGAGCGAACCAGGAGACCCAGTACTTC CASSLGGANQETQYF NA TRBJ2-5 NA TRBV5-1
TGTGCCAGCAGCAAGGACAGGGGGCCTAGCAACAAACTGTTTTTT CASSKDRGPSNKLFF TRBD1 TRBJ1-4 NA TRBV7-9
TGTGCCAGCAGCTCCCGGCGGAACGAGCAGTACTTC CASSSRRNEQYF NA TRBJ2-7 few TRBV5-6
TGCAGCGTTGGGCAGGGAGGTGATTCACCCCTCCACTTT CSVGQGGDSPLHF NA TRBJ1-6 NA TRBV29-1
TGTGCCAGCAGCTTACAGGGGGCGCGCGAGCAGTACTTC CASSLQGAREQYF TRBD1 TRBJ2-7 few TRBV6-5
TGTGCCAGCAGTTATACAGGGCTTAGCACAGATACGCAGTATTTT CASSYTGLSTDTQYF NA TRBJ2-3 NA TRBV27
TGCGCCAGCAGAAGGGAGCAAAACACTGAAGCTTTCTTT CASRREQNTEAFF NA TRBJ1-1 NA TRBV5-1
TGTGCCAGCAGCTTGATAGCGGCAGGCTACGAGCAGTACTTC CASSLIAAGYEQYF NA TRBJ2-7 NA TRBV7-2
TGTGCCAGCAGCCAACTAGGGGGGCAAGAGACCCAGTACTTC CASSQLGGQETQYF NA TRBJ2-5 NA TRBV11-2
TGTGCCAGCAGCTTAGATAACAGCCAAGAGACCCAGTACTTC CASSLDNSQETQYF NA TRBJ2-5 NA TRBV13
TGCGCCAGCAGCTTGTTGTCTAGCGGGACCACCGGATATGGTGAGCAGTTCTTC CASSLLSSGTTGYGEQFF TRBD2 TRBJ2-1 NA TRBV5-1
TGCAGTGCTAGCCCGGGACTAGGGGAGTACAATGAGCAGTTCTTC CSASPGLGEYNEQFF TRBD2 TRBJ2-1 NA TRBV20-1
TGCAGCGTGGAAACACGAATGAACACTGAAGCTTTCTTT CSVETRMNTEAFF NA TRBJ1-1 NA TRBV29-1
TGTGCCAGCAGTTTATTGGGTGGGGAGTGGACCGGGGAGCTGTTTTTT CASSLLGGEWTGELFF NA TRBJ2-2 few TRBV27
TGTGCCTGGGGGCTGGGAGGTGGCTACACCTTC CAWGLGGGYTF NA TRBJ1-2 NA TRBV30
TGCGCCAGCAGCTTGGGCCCGGGTCAGACCCAGTACTTC CASSLGPGQTQYF NA TRBJ2-5 NA TRBV5-1
TGCGCCAGCAGCCCTAGCGGACCGAACTACAATGAGCAGTTCTTC CASSPSGPNYNEQFF TRBD2 TRBJ2-1 NA TRBV5-1
TGTGCCAGCAGCTTAATGAGCTCTGGAAACACCATATATTTT CASSLMSSGNTIYF NA TRBJ1-3 few TRBV7-9
TGTGCCAGCAGTTCCCAGCGGACAGGGGGCTACGAGCAGTACTTC CASSSQRTGGYEQYF TRBD1 TRBJ2-7 NA TRBV28
TGTGCCAGCAGTGAAGTTGAGTTAATTACCTACGAGCAGTACTTC CASSEVELITYEQYF NA TRBJ2-7 NA TRBV2
TGCAGTGCTCCTACGAGCGGGAGCCTCGACAATGAGCAGTTCTTC CSAPTSGSLDNEQFF TRBD2 TRBJ2-1 NA TRBV20-1
TGCGCCAGCAGCTTGGTAGCGGAGGGGCTCAATTCACCCCTCCACTTT CASSLVAEGLNSPLHF NA TRBJ1-6 NA TRBV5-1
TGTGCCAGCAGTTTCGGGCAGACCTACGAGCAGTACTTC CASSFGQTYEQYF NA TRBJ2-7 many TRBV5-1
TGCAGTGCTGAAAAAGGACACTGGAACACTGAAGCTTTCTTT CSAEKGHWNTEAFF NA TRBJ1-1 NA TRBV20-1
TGTGCCAGCAGAAATGGACAATTCGAGACCCAGTACTTC CASRNGQFETQYF NA TRBJ2-5 NA TRBV12-3/TRBV12-4